This TCR beta chain emerged from a study of blood T cell repertoires in COVID-19. Turning to the study itself: The cDNA or gDNA used as material had been derived from T cells, B-cell-depleted T cells, or PBMCs.

Per the original data handling: Estimation of nucleated cell counts was performed using reference gene primer amplification. Some clones are missing from TCRdb's copy, which holds only in-frame ones; the method was immunoSEQ multiplex PCR. The V and J calls and the clone size are those of that table, but D and trimming were determined from the DNA. The table shows about 170,000 clones, with 70% to 90% occurring only once. V trimming: 4 bases; J trimming: 3 bases; junction bases outside the gene matches: 5. The CDR3 sequence is 15 residues long. The germline V gene encodes CDR1 SGHTA and CDR2 FQGNSA. This TCR was sampled from an elderly man with COVID-19, enrolled during active disease. V and J are TRBV7-2 and TRBJ2-1; 8 nucleotides align to TRBD1. The sequenced sample consisted of peripheral blood. The CDR3 sequence is CASSSRQGFYNEQFF. The DNA of the CDR3 is TGTGCCAGCAGCTCTCGACAGGGGTTCTACAATGAGCAGTTCTTC.